This is a list of T cell receptor beta chains from one sample in a study of shared clonotypes between healthy human individuals. Method: immunoSEQ multiplex PCR; TCRdb's copy keeps in-frame clones and lacks some. Found here are about 2.3 million clones, just under 95% of them singletons; the top ten hold 0.37%. Sequencing input: naive CD4+ T cells from PBMCs. The receptor set was obtained from a man aged 18-30 years in good health. Some clones in this sample may be carry-over from other donors' samples. Each CDR3 is given with its conserved first and last residue. D genes are given only for firm matches. Clone size is not always given. Where it is, it says once, few, many or a class for expanded clones.

.	TRBV13	TRBJ2-3	.	TGTGCCAGCAGCTTAGTGGGTCCTCAATTGGGCTTGACTAGCACAGATACGCAGTATTTT	CASSLVGPQLGLTSTDTQYF
TRBD1	TRBV2	TRBJ1-4	.	TGTGCCAGCAAAACCGGGACAGGCGGAGAAAAACTGTTTTTT	CASKTGTGGEKLFF
.	TRBV9	TRBJ1-5	once	TGTGCCAGCAGCGGACAGCCCAATCAGCCCCAGCATTTT	CASSGQPNQPQHF
.	TRBV28	TRBJ2-7	.	TGTGCCAGCAGCCAACCCCCGTACGAGCAGTACTTC	CASSQPPYEQYF
.	TRBV30	TRBJ1-3	.	TGTGCCTGGAGGAGGTTCTCTGGAAACACCATATATTTT	CAWRRFSGNTIYF
.	TRBV2	TRBJ2-7	.	TGTGCCAGCATGGGAGCGGCGAGCTCCTACGAGCAGTACTTC	CASMGAASSYEQYF
.	TRBV7-9	TRBJ1-1	.	TGTGCCAGCAGCCCAAATAGTGGGGCCGGGGACACTGAAGCTTTCTTT	CASSPNSGAGDTEAFF
TRBD2	TRBV5-1	TRBJ2-7	.	TGCGCCAGCAGCTTGGGGACTAGCGGAAGCTCCTACGAGCAGTACTTC	CASSLGTSGSSYEQYF
TRBD1	TRBV5-4	TRBJ1-1	.	TGTGCCAGCAGCCCCTCGGGAGGACAGGGGGCAACTGAAGCTTTCTTT	CASSPSGGQGATEAFF
.	TRBV5-1	TRBJ1-1	once	TGCGCCAGCCAGGCTGGCGGGATGGGCACTGAAGCTTTCTTT	CASQAGGMGTEAFF
.	TRBV6-1	TRBJ2-2	.	TGTGCCAGCAGTGAAGTGATCACAGGCGGGGTCCTGCGGACCGGGGAGCTGTTTTTT	CASSEVITGGVLRTGELFF
TRBD1	TRBV27	TRBJ1-5	.	TGTGCCAGCAGTCCCGCCGGGACAGGGGCGCCTATATCCAGCAATCAGCCCCAGCATTTT	CASSPAGTGAPISSNQPQHF
TRBD2	TRBV14	TRBJ2-7	once	TGTGCCAGCAGCCATCTAGCGGGAGCCTACGAGCAGTACTTC	CASSHLAGAYEQYF
.	TRBV4-1	TRBJ2-1	.	TGCGCCAGCAGCCCCCCCCGTTCCCCCTACAATGAGCAGTTCTTC	CASSPPRSPYNEQFF
.	TRBV7-9	TRBJ1-5	.	TGTGCCAGCAGCTTAGGCTTAGGACGAGGGGATGGCAATCAGCCCCAGCATTTT	CASSLGLGRGDGNQPQHF
.	TRBV7-3	TRBJ1-1	.	TGTGCCAGCAGCTTAGACGACAGGCTGAACACTGAAGCTTTCTTT	CASSLDDRLNTEAFF
TRBD2	TRBV27	TRBJ2-1	once	TGTGCCAGCAGTTTAAGGTGGGCCGGCTCCGGGGGGTACAATGAGCAGTTCTTC	CASSLRWAGSGGYNEQFF
.	TRBV7-8	TRBJ1-5	once	TGTGCCAGCAGCTCACTCCTCGGACAGTTAAATCGGCCCCAGCATTTT	CASSSLLGQLNRPQHF
.	TRBV18	TRBJ2-2	.	TGTGCCAGCTCAGAAAACAGGGCCGAGACCGGGGAGCTGTTTTTT	CASSENRAETGELFF
TRBD2	TRBV7-9	TRBJ2-7	.	TGTGCCAGCAGCCTCCTCCCGGGGGGGCTCAGGGACGAGCAGTACTTC	CASSLLPGGLRDEQYF
.	TRBV5-4	TRBJ2-7	.	TGTGCCAGCAGCCCGGAAACAGGACATCGCGAGCAGTACTTC	CASSPETGHREQYF
.	TRBV28	TRBJ1-1	.	TGTGCCAGCAGTTTAGATCCAATTTCCTATCGGGCCCAATTTACCATGAACACTGAAGCTTTCTTT	CASSLDPISYRAQFTMNTEAFF
TRBD2	TRBV5-1	TRBJ2-5	.	TGCGCCAGCAGCTTGGGAGGGACTAGCGGACAAGAGACCCAGTACTTC	CASSLGGTSGQETQYF
TRBD2	TRBV30	TRBJ2-1	.	TGTGCCTCCAGGACCGGGACTAGCGGTATTTGGAAGCAGTTCTTC	CASRTGTSGIWKQFF
TRBD1	TRBV19	TRBJ2-1	.	TGTGCCAGTAGTAACATACAGGGGTATGAGCAGTTCTTC	CASSNIQGYEQFF
.	TRBV5-1	TRBJ2-7	.	TGCGCCAGCAGCCCGGACGGCACCGGGGGCAAGTACTTC	CASSPDGTGGKYF
.	TRBV19	TRBJ2-1	.	TGTGCCAGTAGTGCAGCAGGAAGCTCCTACAATGAGCAGTTCTTC	CASSAAGSSYNEQFF
.	TRBV28	TRBJ1-5	.	TGTGCCAGCAGTTGGGGACTGCTGAATCAGCCCCAGCATTTT	CASSWGLLNQPQHF
.	TRBV6-6	TRBJ2-7	.	TGTGCCAGCAGTTACTCGACGGACGCTGAGTACTTC	CASSYSTDAEYF
TRBD1	TRBV2	TRBJ2-7	.	TGTGCCAGCAGTGAAGAGGTCAGGGGGAACGGTGGGCAGTACTTC	CASSEEVRGNGGQYF
.	TRBV18	TRBJ2-5	.	TGTGCCAGCTCTCAGGGAATGGAGACCCAGTACTTC	CASSQGMETQYF
.	TRBV5-1	TRBJ2-5	.	TGCGCCAGCAGCTTGGCCGCAGGGGAAGAGACCCAGTACTTC	CASSLAAGEETQYF
.	TRBV6-5	TRBJ1-1	.	TGTGCCAGCAGATATGGGGGGCGGGGGACTGAAGCTTTCTTT	CASRYGGRGTEAFF